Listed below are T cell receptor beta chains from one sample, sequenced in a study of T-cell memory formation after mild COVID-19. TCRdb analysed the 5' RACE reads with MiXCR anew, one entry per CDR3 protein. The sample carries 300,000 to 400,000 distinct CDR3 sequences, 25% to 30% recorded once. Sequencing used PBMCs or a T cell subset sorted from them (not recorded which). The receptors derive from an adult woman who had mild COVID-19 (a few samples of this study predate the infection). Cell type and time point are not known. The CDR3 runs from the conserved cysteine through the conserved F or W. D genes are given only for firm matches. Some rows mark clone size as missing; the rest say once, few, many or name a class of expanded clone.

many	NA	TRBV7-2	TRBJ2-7	CASSRNSHEQYF	TGTGCCAGCAGCCGAAATAGCCACGAGCAGTACTTC
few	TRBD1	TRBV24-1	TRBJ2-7	CATRGDRDEGIWRYEQYF	TGTGCCACCAGGGGAGACAGGGACGAGGGGATCTGGCGCTACGAGCAGTACTTC
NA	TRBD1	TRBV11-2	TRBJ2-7	CASSSDRGPSSYEQYF	TGTGCCAGCAGCTCCGACAGGGGGCCTAGCTCCTACGAGCAGTACTTC
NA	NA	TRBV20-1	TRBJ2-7	CSANNRLNGPYEQYF	TGCAGTGCTAACAATAGACTGAACGGGCCGTACGAGCAGTACTTC
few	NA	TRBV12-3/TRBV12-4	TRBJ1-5	CASSLRAEIEDSNQPQHF	TGTGCCAGCAGTTTGAGGGCAGAAATCGAGGATAGCAATCAGCCCCAGCATTTT
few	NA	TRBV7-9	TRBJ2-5	CASSQTFGGQETQYF	TGTGCCAGCAGCCAAACATTTGGGGGCCAAGAGACCCAGTACTTC
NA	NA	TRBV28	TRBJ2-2	CASSLPDRYTGELFF	TGTGCCAGCAGTTTACCCGACAGATACACCGGGGAGCTGTTTTTT
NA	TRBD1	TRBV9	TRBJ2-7	CASSVATGGGEQYF	TGTGCCAGCAGCGTAGCGACAGGGGGGGGCGAGCAGTACTTC
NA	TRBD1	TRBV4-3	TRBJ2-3	CASSQYRGQEDTQYF	TGCGCCAGCAGCCAATACAGGGGGCAAGAGGATACGCAGTATTTT
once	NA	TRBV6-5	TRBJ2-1	CASKLTGYNEQFF	TGTGCCAGCAAATTGACAGGATACAATGAGCAGTTCTTC
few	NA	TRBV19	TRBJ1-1	CASSTWTESEAFF	TGTGCCAGTAGTACTTGGACAGAGAGCGAAGCTTTCTTT
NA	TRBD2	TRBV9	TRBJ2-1	CASSPDWAGVYNEQFF	TGTGCCAGCAGCCCGGACTGGGCGGGAGTCTACAATGAGCAGTTCTTC
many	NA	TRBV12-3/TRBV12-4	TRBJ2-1	CASSLKVGPSYNEQFF	TGTGCCAGCAGTTTGAAAGTGGGTCCCTCCTACAATGAGCAGTTCTTC